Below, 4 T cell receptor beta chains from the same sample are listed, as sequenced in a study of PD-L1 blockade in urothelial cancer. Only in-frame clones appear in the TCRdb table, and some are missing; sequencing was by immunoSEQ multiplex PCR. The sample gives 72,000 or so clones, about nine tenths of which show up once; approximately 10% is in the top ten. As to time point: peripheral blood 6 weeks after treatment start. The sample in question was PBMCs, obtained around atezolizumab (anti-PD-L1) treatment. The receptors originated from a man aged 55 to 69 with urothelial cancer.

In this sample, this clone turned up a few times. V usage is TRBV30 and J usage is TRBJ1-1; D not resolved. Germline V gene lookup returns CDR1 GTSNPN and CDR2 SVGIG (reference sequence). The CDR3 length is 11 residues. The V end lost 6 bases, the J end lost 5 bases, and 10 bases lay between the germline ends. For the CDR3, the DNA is TGTGCCTGCAAGACTGGGACTGAAGCTTTCTTT. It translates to CACKTGTEAFF. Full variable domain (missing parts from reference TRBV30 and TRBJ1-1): SQTIHQWPATLVQPVGSPLSLECTVEGTSNPNLYWYRQAAGRGLQLLFYSVGIGQISSEVPQNLSASRPQDRQFILSSKKLLLSDSGFYLCACKTGTEAFFGQGTRLTVV.

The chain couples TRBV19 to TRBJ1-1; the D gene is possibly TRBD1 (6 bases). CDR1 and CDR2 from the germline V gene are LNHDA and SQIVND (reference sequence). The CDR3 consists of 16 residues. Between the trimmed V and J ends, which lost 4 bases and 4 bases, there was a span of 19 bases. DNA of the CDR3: TGTGCCAGTAGTAGGACAGCGATGCGGATGGGCACTGAAGCTTTCTTT. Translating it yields CASSRTAMRMGTEAFF.

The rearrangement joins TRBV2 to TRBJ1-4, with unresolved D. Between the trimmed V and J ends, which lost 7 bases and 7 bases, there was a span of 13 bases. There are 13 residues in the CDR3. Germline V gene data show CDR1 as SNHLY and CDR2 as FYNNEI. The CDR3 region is CASTREVVEKLFF. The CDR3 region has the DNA TGTGCCAGCACTAGGGAGGTGGTTGAAAAACTGTTTTTT.

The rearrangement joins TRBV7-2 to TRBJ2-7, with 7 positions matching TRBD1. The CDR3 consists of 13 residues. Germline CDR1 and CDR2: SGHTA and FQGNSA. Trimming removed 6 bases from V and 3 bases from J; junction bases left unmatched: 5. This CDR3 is CASRQGDIYEQYF. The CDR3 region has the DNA TGTGCCAGCAGGCAGGGGGACATCTACGAGCAGTACTTC.